Reported below is one T cell receptor (beta chain). Its antigen is unidentified. The same CDR3 arises from other DNA sequences in this sample as well. This table comes from immunoSEQ multiplex PCR, and its TCRdb copy is limited to in-frame clones, with some not included. The repertoire has roughly 120,000 clones, roughly 87% of them found once; the top ten carry around 3.2%. This record comes from a study of T cell responses to AZD1222 COVID-19 vaccine. The overall study: Second doses were pooled across both intervals (about 4 or about 12 weeks).

Study-level results: Repertoire samples came only from after the peak T cell response.

The CDR3 runs 15 residues. CDR1 and CDR2 (germline): SGDLS, YYNGEE. V was trimmed by 4 bases and J by 5 bases, leaving 18 bases between them. Sequenced material: peripheral blood, taken on day 0 of AZD1222 vaccination. V usage is TRBV9 and J usage is TRBJ1-1; tentative D call: TRBD1 (6 bases). The sequence derives from an adult in good health. The CDR3 nucleotides are TGTGCCAGCAGCCCCTCCGGAGGGGGTGGGACTGAAGCTTTCTTT. It encodes CASSPSGGGGTEAFF.